This T cell receptor beta chain is drawn from a study of vaccination and CD4 T cells after COVID-19. Overall study context: The post-COVID sampling time was a median about 100 days after diagnosis, ranging from 35 to 161. Study-wide points: The median count of SARS-CoV-2-reactive clonotypes rose from around 20 to 38, not significantly. No early post-infection timepoints were studied, and convalescent patients studied were relatively few.

Treatment indicated: approximately 9-day PBMC culture with coronavirus spike peptide pools or control peptides (ViraFEST assay). As for this clonotype: Its antigen is still unknown. Germline and junction disagree at one end, which may indicate a read error.

Scientists ran DNA taken from cultured CD4+ T cells through the Oncomine TCR Beta short-read assay for sequencing. Via MiXCR, TCRdb re-called the PCR reads, giving one row per CDR3 protein. The top ten hold 21% of the sample, which has thousands of distinct CDR3 sequences, under 20% seen once. The CDR3 has 14 residues. From germline, CDR1 is SSHAT and CDR2 FNYEAQ (reference sequence). The sequence came from a human donor who had recovered from COVID-19. This chain connects TRBV7-7 to TRBJ2-2; TRBD1 matches 7 bases. Sequenced material: CD4+ T cells from blood, cultured in vitro, taken after SARS-CoV-2 vaccination. CDR3: CASSWDSNTGELFF. The CDR3 coding sequence is TGTGCTAGCAGCTGGGACAGCAACACCGGGGAGCTGTTTTTT.